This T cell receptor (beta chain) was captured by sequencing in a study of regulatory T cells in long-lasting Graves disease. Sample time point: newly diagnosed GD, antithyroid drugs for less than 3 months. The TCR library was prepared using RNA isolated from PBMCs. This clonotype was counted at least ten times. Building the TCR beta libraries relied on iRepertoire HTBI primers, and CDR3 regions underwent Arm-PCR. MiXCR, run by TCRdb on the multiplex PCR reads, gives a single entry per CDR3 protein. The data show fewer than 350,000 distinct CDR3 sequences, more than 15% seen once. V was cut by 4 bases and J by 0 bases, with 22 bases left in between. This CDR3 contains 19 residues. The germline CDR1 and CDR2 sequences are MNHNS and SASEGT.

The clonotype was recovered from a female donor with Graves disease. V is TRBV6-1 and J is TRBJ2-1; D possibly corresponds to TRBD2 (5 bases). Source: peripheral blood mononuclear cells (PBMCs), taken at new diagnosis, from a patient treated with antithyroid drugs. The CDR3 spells CASSASPLRVIASYNEQFF. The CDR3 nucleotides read TGTGCCAGCAGTGCCTCTCCCCTGAGGGTGATAGCCTCCTACAATGAGCAGTTCTTC.